This paragraph covers one T cell receptor (beta chain) sequence. The data are from a study of blood T cell repertoires in COVID-19. The wider study: Acute and convalescent COVID-19 specimens originated in the United States, Italy and Spain. PBMCs, B-cell-depleted T cells, or T cells were the source of the cDNA or gDNA that made up the material.

This CDR3 has 13 residues. Germline-derived CDR1 and CDR2 are SGDLS and YYNGEE. The trim removed 5 bases at V and 2 bases at J, leaving 2 bases unmatched. In the study's own analysis: Estimates of nucleated cell counts were drawn from the amplification of reference gene primers. This table comes from immunoSEQ multiplex PCR, and its TCRdb copy is limited to in-frame clones, with some not included. V and J calls and clone size are those listed in that table; D and trimming were worked out from the DNA. The repertoire holds tens of thousands of clones, with approximately 85% as singletons. The sequenced sample was peripheral blood. The chain uses TRBV9 and TRBJ2-7; 9 nucleotides match TRBD1. The TCR was taken from a human donor in a cohort sampled during active COVID-19. This chain's CDR3 is CASSGQGTYEQYF. In nucleotides, the CDR3 is TGTGCCAGCAGTGGACAGGGGACCTACGAGCAGTACTTC.